This T cell receptor beta chain was profiled in a study of metastatic and nonmetastatic thyroid tumors. Nobody among the patients had been given any treatment before thyroid surgery. Study-wide findings and caveats: When malignant thyroid tumors were compared with benign nodules, TCR beta diversity was reportedly significantly higher in the malignant tumors. This held in both blood and tumor samples.

This CDR3 contains 13 residues. Per the germline V gene, CDR1 is SGDLS and CDR2 is YYNGEE. V was trimmed by 2 bases and J by 2 bases, leaving 7 bases between them. In its sample, this clone was seen many times. What it binds is not known. Through MiXCR, TCRdb re-clonotyped the PCR reads. Of about 40,000 clones listed, 11% are singletons. Sequenced input: blood. This TCR was recovered from a female donor with papillary thyroid cancer or a benign thyroid nodule (not recorded which). Some clones in this sample may be carry-over from other donors' samples. The chain joins TRBV9 to TRBJ1-2, with a possible D match to TRBD1 (6 bases). CDR3 in amino acids: CASSVTGNYGYTF. CDR3 DNA: TGTGCCAGCAGCGTTACAGGGAACTATGGCTACACCTTC.